The 4 T cell receptor beta chains below were found in one sample sequenced in a study of T cell responses to AZD1222 COVID-19 vaccine. Assay used: immunoSEQ multiplex PCR; TCRdb lists only in-frame clones, some missing. The data show around 99,000 clones, with approximately 89% seen just once and under 25% held by the top ten. The specimen was peripheral blood, collected on day 0 of AZD1222 vaccination. All receptors come from an adult in good health.

The chain links TRBV6-2 or TRBV6-3 to TRBJ2-7; 9 bases agree with TRBD1. The J segment lost 3 bases and the V segment lost 4 bases, leaving 7 bases of the junction unmatched. The germline CDR1 and CDR2 sequences are MNHEY and SVGEGT. The CDR3 is 15 amino acids. The CDR3 here is CASSSPGQGRYEQYF. CDR3 DNA sequence: TGTGCCAGCAGTTCCCCGGGACAGGGACGCTACGAGCAGTACTTC.

This chain uses TRBV7-8 with TRBJ1-6, with TRBD1 identical over 7 bases. Germline CDR1 SGHVS, CDR2 FQNEAQ. This CDR3 is 15 amino acids long. After removal of 5 bases from V and 5 bases from J, the junction contained 6 bases not matched to a gene. CDR3 nucleotides: TGTGCCAGCAGCCCGTGGGACAGAAATAATTCACCCCTCCACTTT. This encodes CASSPWDRNNSPLHF. The entire variable domain, with the rest obtained from reference TRBV7-8 and TRBJ1-6, is as follows: GAGVSQSPRYKVAKRGQDVALRCDPISGHVSLFWYQQALGQGPEFLTYFQNEAQLDKSGLPSDRFFAERPEGSVSTLKIQRTQQEDSAVYLCASSPWDRNNSPLHFGNGTRLTVT.

This chain uses TRBV6-5 with TRBJ2-7; D may be TRBD1 or TRBD2 (5 bases each). The CDR3 has 15 amino acids. Germline CDR1 is MNHEY and CDR2 is SVGAGI. Between the trimmed V and J ends, which lost 0 bases and 2 bases, there was a span of 11 bases. As DNA, the CDR3 is TGTGCCAGCAGTTACTCTCAGAGGGACCCCTACGAGCAGTACTTC. This encodes CASSYSQRDPYEQYF.

The chain couples TRBV2 to TRBJ1-6; perhaps TRBD1 as D (5 bases). Germline assignment: CDR1 SNHLY and CDR2 FYNNEI. The ends were cut back, 5 bases at V and 3 bases at J, with 14 bases in the middle. The CDR3 runs to 16 residues. CDR3 DNA sequence: TGTGCCAGCAGTCTAACCGGGACTAGCTATAATTCACCCCTCCACTTT. Protein sequence: CASSLTGTSYNSPLHF.